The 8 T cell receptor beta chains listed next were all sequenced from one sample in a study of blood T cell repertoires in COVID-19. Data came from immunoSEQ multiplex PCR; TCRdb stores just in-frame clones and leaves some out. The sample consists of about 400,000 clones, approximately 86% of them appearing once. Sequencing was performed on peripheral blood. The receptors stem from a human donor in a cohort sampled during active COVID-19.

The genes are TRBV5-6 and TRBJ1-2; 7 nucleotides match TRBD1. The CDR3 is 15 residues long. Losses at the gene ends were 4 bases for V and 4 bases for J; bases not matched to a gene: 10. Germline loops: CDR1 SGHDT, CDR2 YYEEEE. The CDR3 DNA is TGTGCCAGCAGCCCCGAGTTACAGGGGATCTATGGCTACACCTTC. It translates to CASSPELQGIYGYTF.

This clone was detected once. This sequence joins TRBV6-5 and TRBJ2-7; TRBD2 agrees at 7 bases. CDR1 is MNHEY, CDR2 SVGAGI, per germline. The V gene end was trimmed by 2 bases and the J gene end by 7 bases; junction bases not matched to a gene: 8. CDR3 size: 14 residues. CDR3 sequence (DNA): TGTGCCAGCAGTTACGAACGGGGAGGGTTTGAGCAGTACTTC. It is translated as CASSYERGGFEQYF.

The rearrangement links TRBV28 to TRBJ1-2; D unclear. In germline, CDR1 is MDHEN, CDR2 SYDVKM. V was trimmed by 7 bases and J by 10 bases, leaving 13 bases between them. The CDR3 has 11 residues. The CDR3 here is CASKTEFDYTF. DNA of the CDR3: TGTGCCAGCAAGACTGAATTTGACTACACCTTC.

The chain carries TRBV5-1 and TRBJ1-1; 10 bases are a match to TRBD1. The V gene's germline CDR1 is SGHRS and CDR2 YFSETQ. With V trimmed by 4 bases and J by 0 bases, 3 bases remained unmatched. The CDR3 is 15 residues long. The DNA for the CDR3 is TGCGCCAGCAGCGACAGGGGGCAGTTGAACACTGAAGCTTTCTTT. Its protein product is CASSDRGQLNTEAFF. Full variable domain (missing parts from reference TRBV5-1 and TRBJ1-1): KAGVTQTPRYLIKTRGQQVTLSCSPISGHRSVSWYQQTPGQGLQFLFEYFSETQRNKGNFPGRFSGRQFSNSRSEMNVSTLELGDSALYLCASSDRGQLNTEAFFGQGTRLTVV.

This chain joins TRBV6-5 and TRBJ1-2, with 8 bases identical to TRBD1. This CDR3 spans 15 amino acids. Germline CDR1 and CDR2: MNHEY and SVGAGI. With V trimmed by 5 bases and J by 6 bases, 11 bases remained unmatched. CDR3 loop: CASSTLTGERNGYTF. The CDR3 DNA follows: TGTGCCAGCAGTACCCTGACAGGGGAGCGTAATGGCTACACCTTC.

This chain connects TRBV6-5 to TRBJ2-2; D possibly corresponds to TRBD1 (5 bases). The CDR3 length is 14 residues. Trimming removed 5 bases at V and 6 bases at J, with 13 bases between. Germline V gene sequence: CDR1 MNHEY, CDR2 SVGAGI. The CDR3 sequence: CASSQSQGPGELFF. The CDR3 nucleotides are TGTGCCAGCAGTCAAAGCCAGGGCCCCGGGGAGCTGTTTTTT.

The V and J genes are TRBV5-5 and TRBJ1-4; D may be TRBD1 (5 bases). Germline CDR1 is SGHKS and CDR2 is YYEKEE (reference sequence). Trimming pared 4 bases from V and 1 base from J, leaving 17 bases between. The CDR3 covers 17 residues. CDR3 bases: TGTGCCAGCAGCCCGGGGGACGGATTATTAACTAATGAAAAACTGTTTTTT. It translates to CASSPGDGLLTNEKLFF.

This CDR3 is CASSLEIGGQGREKLFF. The CDR3, as DNA: TGTGCCAGCAGCTTAGAAATTGGCGGACAGGGGCGGGAAAAACTGTTTTTT. This chain uses TRBV7-2 with TRBJ1-4; 9 positions match TRBD1. CDR1 is SGHTA and CDR2 is FQGNSA in the germline V gene. After removal of 1 base from V and 8 bases from J, the junction contained 11 bases not matched to a gene. The CDR3 runs to 17 residues.